The clone carrying this TCR beta chain was counted a few times. Its antigen remains unidentified. The CDR3 is 13 amino acids. The V segment lost 8 bases and the J segment 5 bases; nucleotides outside the gene matches: 6. Looked up from germline, CDR1 is MNHNS and CDR2 is SASEGT. The entry originates in a study of T cell repertoires in cytomegalovirus infection. For the study at large: CMV infection and matching HLA type were both indicated by public TCR beta signatures. Study findings and constraints: Dominating the ex vivo response were TCR beta clonotypes that were CMV-specific and HLA-C-restricted. Pooled public TCR beta family frequency picked out CMV carriers with the relevant HLA.

TCRdb fed the reads into MiXCR, producing one record per CDR3 protein. Altogether approximately 70,000 distinct CDR3 sequences are present, 22% being singletons, with the ten largest covering 65% to 85%. The chain is built from TRBV6-1 and TRBJ2-1; 7 bases are shared with TRBD2. The sample comprised PBMCs, sequenced either directly or after in vitro stimulation (not recorded which). The origin of this receptor is a human donor in good health (CMV status not recorded). Some clones in this sample may be carry-over from other donors' samples. CDR3 DNA sequence: TGTGCCAGCCCCCCTACTAGCGACAATGAGCAGTTCTTC. This encodes CASPPTSDNEQFF.